This T cell receptor beta chain was retrieved from a study of T-cell reconstitution after alpha-beta-depleted transplantation in children. Unique molecular identifiers were incorporated when the TCRbeta library was constructed. TCRdb fed the PCR reads into MiXCR, producing one record per CDR3 protein. This table holds about 480,000 distinct CDR3 sequences, around 12% found once. CDR3 length equals 16 residues. This specimen was PBMCs from the stem cell graft donor, taken from the stem cell graft. The receptor was derived from a human donor who donated a stem cell graft to a child with combined immunodeficiency. The V gene is TRBV12-1, the J gene TRBJ2-1; the D call TRBD1 from the table was never checked on the DNA. TRBV12-1 is given as a pseudogene. The CDR3 sequence: CASSRPTGGLYNEQFF. CDR3 coding DNA: TGTGCCAGCAGCCGACCGACAGGGGGTCTGTACAATGAGCAGTTCTTC.